This TCR beta chain originates from a study of cytomegalovirus exposure and HLA in healthy donors. Regarding the study as a whole: Prior analysis indicated that the majority of TCR beta V segments exhibited productivity approximately 87% or approximately 30% of the time. Differences between HLA loci emerged in a later analysis of TCR association rates, with DRB1 most and HLA-C fewest. Common viral pathogens seemed, in a later analysis, to connect with several of the most significant clusters.

The primer mix had 60 Vbeta and 13 Jbeta primers. Sequenced by immunoSEQ multiplex PCR; TCRdb stores in-frame clones only, minus some. The sample includes approximately 75,000 clones, around three quarters of them seen just once. Points on this clone: Its specificity is unknown.

Sample: PBMCs. This receptor was taken from a male donor in good health and CMV-seronegative.

CDR3 amino acids: CASSESGDRALPQHF. In DNA, the CDR3 is TGCGCCAGCAGCGAGAGTGGTGACAGGGCTCTGCCCCAGCATTTT. This chain uses TRBV5-1 with TRBJ1-5; 7 bases are a match to TRBD1. The germline V gene has CDR1 SGHRS and CDR2 YFSETQ. V lost 4 bases, J lost 9 bases, and 13 bases stayed unmatched. This CDR3 contains 15 residues. Complete variable domain (other parts from reference TRBV5-1 and TRBJ1-5): KAGVTQTPRYLIKTRGQQVTLSCSPISGHRSVSWYQQTPGQGLQFLFEYFSETQRNKGNFPGRFSGRQFSNSRSEMNVSTLELGDSALYLCASSESGDRALPQHFGDGTRLSIL.